The text below deals with one T cell receptor beta chain. Losses at the gene ends were 4 bases for V and 3 bases for J; bases not matched to a gene: 4. The CDR3 loop spans 15 amino acids. In germline, CDR1 is SEHNR, CDR2 FQNEAQ (reference sequence). These data belong to a study of T cell changes during pregnancy in multiple sclerosis. Here immunoSEQ multiplex PCR was the method, and the copy in TCRdb shows in-frame clones only, minus some. The data contain tens of thousands of clones, roughly nine tenths of them singletons. The TCR was taken from a female donor with multiple sclerosis, enrolled in a pregnancy study. This rearrangement joins TRBV7-9 to TRBJ2-3, with TRBD1 matching 10 bases. This sample comprised CD8+ T cells from peripheral blood mononuclear cells, obtained in the second trimester of pregnancy. CDR3 coding DNA: TGTGCCAGCAGCTCCGGGACAGGGGTGACAGATACGCAGTATTTT. The encoded protein is CASSSGTGVTDTQYF.